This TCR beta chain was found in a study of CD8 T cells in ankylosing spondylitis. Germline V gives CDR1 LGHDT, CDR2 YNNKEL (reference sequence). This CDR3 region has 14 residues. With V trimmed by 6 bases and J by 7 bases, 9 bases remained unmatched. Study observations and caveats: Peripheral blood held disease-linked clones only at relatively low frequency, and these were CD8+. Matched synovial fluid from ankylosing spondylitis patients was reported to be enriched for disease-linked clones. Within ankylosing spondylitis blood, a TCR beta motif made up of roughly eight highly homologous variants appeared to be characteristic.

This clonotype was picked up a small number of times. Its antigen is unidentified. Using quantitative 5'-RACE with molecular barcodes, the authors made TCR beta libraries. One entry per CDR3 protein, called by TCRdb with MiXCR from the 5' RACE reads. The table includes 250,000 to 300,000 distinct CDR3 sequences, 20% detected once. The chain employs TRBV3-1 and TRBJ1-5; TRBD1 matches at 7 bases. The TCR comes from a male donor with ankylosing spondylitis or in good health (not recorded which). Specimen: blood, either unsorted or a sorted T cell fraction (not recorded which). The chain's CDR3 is CASSRGQIRQPQHF. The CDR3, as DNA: TGTGCCAGCAGTCGGGGACAGATAAGACAGCCCCAGCATTTT.